This TCR beta chain is from a study of T cell responses to AZD1222 COVID-19 vaccine. This clone was observed once. The repertoire was sequenced with immunoSEQ multiplex PCR; TCRdb's copy has only in-frame clones and lacks some. The table has approximately 160,000 clones, roughly 87% seen once; the top ten hold about 2.5%. The material was peripheral blood, obtained on day 0 of AZD1222 vaccination. The sequence derives from an adult in good health.

CDR3 in amino acids: CASSESYRTGRVGYTF. CDR3 sequence (DNA): TGTGCCAGCAGTGAATCGTATCGGACGGGGAGAGTTGGCTACACCTTC. V and J are TRBV25-1 and TRBJ1-2, with D unresolved. CDR3 length equals 16 residues. The germline CDR1 and CDR2 sequences are MGHDK and SYGVNS. The V end was cut by 1 base, the J end by 7 bases, with 19 bases between.